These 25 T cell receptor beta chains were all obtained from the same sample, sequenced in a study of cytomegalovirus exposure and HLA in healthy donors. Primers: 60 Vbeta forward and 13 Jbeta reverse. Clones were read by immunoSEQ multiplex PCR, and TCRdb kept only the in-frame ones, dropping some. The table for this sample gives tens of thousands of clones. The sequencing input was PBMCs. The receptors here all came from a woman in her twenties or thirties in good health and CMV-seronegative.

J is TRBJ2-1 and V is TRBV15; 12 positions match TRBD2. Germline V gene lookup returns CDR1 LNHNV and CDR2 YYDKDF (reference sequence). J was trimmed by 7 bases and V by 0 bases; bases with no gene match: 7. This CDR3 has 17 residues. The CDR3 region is CATSRDLAGGWLNEQFF. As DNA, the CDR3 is TGTGCCACCAGCAGAGATCTAGCGGGAGGGTGGCTAAATGAGCAGTTCTTC.

CDR3 nucleotide sequence: TGTGCCAGCAGTTCGACCGGGACAGGGGCCGAGCAGTACTTC. This translates into CASSSTGTGAEQYF. This chain connects TRBV6-5 to TRBJ2-7; 10 positions match TRBD1. The V and J ends lost 4 bases and 6 bases, in that order; junction bases with no gene match: 6. The CDR3 sequence is 14 residues long. Germline V gene sequence: CDR1 MNHEY, CDR2 SVGAGI.

This CDR3 reads CASSRKTGSNYGYTF. CDR3 nucleotides: TGTGCCAGCAGCCGTAAAACAGGGTCCAACTATGGCTACACCTTC. The chain uses TRBV7-2 and TRBJ1-2, with a tentative D call TRBD1 (6 bases). The CDR3 is 15 amino acids. Germline values: CDR1 SGHTA, CDR2 FQGNSA. Trimming pared 5 bases from V and 2 bases from J, leaving 15 bases between.

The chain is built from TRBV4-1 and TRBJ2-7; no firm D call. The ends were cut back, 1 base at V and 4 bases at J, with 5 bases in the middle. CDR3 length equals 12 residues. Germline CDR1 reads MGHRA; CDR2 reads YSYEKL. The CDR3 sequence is CASSQAGYEQYF. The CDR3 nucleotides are TGCGCCAGCAGCCAAGCCGGGTACGAGCAGTACTTC.

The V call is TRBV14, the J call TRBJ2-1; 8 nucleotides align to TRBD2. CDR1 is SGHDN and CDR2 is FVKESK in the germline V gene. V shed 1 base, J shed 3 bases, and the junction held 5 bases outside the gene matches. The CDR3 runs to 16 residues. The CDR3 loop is CASSQVGRVGYNEQFF. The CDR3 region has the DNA TGTGCCAGCAGCCAAGTCGGGAGGGTAGGCTACAATGAGCAGTTCTTC.

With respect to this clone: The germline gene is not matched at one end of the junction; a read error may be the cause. CDR3 in DNA: TGTGCCAGCAGTTACATAGTTGGTTCCTCCGACAATGAGCAGTTCTTC. It translates to CASSYIVGSSDNEQFF. This chain joins TRBV6-5 and TRBJ2-1, with D hard to call. From germline, CDR1 is MNHEY and CDR2 SVGAGI. CDR3 length equals 16 residues.

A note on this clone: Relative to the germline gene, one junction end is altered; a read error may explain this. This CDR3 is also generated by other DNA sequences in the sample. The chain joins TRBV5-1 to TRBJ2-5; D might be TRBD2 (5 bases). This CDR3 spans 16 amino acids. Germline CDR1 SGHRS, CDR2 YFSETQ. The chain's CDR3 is CASSLGGGLRQETQYF. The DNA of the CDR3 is TGTGCCAGCAGCTTAGGAGGAGGACTCCGCCAAGAGACCCAGTACTTC.

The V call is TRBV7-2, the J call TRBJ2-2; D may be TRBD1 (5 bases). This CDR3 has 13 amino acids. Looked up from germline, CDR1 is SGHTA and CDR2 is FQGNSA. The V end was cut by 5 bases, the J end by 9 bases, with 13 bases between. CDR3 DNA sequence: TGTGCCAGCAGCCTGGGGCTTTCGAGGGAGCTGTTTTTT. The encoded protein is CASSLGLSRELFF.

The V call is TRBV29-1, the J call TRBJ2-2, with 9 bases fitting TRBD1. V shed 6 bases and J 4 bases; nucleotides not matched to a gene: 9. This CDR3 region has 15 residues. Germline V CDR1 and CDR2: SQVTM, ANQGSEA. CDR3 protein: CSVTGGTGFTGELFF. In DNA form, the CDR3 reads TGCAGCGTCACCGGGGGGACAGGGTTCACCGGGGAGCTGTTTTTT.

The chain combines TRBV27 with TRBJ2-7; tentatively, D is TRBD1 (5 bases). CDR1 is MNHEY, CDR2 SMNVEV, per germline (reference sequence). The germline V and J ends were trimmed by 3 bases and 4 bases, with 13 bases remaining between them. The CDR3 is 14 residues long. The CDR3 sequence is CASSFRADVYEQYF. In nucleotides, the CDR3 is TGTGCCAGCAGTTTCAGGGCAGATGTATACGAGCAGTACTTC.

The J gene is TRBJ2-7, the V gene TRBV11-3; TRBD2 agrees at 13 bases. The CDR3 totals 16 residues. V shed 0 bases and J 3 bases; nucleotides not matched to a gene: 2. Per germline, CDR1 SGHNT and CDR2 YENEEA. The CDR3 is CASSLEGLAGDYEQYF. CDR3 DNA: TGTGCCAGCAGCTTAGAAGGACTAGCGGGAGACTACGAGCAGTACTTC.

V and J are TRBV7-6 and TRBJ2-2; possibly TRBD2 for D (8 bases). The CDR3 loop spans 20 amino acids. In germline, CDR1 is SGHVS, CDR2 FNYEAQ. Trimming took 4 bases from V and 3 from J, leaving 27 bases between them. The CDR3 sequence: CASSSSGGSGIVKDTGELFF. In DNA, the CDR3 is TGTGCCAGCAGCTCCTCAGGGGGTAGCGGGATTGTTAAGGACACCGGGGAGCTGTTTTTT.

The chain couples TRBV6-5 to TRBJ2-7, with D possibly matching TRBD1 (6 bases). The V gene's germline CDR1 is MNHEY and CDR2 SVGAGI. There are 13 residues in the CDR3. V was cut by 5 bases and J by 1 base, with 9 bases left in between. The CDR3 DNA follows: TGTGCCAGCAGTAGGACAGAGTCCTACGAGCAGTACTTC. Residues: CASSRTESYEQYF.

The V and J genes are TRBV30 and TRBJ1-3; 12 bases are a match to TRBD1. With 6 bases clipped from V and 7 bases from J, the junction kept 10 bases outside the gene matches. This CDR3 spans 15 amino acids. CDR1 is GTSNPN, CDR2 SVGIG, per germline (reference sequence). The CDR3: CACATRDRGLNTIYF. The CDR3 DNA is TGTGCCTGCGCAACCCGGGACAGGGGGCTGAACACCATATATTTT.

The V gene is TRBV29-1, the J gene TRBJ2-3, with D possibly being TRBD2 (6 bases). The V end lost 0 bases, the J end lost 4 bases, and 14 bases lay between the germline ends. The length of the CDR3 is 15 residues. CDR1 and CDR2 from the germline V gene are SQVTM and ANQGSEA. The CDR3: CSVEEIEGRSDTQYF. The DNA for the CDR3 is TGCAGCGTTGAAGAGATTGAGGGGAGGTCAGATACGCAGTATTTT.

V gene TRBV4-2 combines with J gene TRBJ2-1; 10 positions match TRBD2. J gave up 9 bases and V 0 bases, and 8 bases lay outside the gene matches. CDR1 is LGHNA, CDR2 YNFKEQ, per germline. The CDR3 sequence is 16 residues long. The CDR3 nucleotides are TGTGCCAGCAGCCAAGAGCTAGCGGGAGTGTGGGCTGAGCAGTTCTTC. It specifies CASSQELAGVWAEQFF.

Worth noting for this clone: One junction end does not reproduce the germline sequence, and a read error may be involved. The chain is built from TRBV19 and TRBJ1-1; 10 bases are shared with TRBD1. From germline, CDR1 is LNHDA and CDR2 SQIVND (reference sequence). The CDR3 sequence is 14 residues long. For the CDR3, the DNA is TGTGCCAGTAGGGGCGGGACAGGGGTTGCTGAAGATTTCTTT. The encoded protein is CASRGGTGVAEDFF. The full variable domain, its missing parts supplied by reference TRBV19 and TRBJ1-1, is DGGITQSPKYLFRKEGQNVTLSCEQNLNHDAMYWYRQDPGQGLRLIYYSQIVNDFQKGDIAEGYSVSREKKESFPLTVTSAQKNPTAFYLCASRGGTGVAEDFFGQGTRLTVV.

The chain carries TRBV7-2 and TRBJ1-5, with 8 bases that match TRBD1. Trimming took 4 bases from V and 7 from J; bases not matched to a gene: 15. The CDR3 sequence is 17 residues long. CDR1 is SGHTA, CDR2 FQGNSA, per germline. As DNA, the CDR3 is TGTGCCAGCAGCTCGCCCGGTGGCGGGACAGGAGGACAGCCCCAGCATTTT. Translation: CASSSPGGGTGGQPQHF.

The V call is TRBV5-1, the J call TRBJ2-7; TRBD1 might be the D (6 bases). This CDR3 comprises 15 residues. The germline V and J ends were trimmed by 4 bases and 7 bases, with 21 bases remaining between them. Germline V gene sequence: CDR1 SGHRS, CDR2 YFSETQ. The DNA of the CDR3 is TGCGCCAGCAGCCCTTTACAGGGTGCCCTAGGGGAGCAGTACTTC. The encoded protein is CASSPLQGALGEQYF.

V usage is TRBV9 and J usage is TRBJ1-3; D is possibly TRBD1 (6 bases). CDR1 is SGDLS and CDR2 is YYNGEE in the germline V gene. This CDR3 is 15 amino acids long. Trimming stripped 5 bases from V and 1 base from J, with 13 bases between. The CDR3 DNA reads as TGTGCCAGCAGTCCGGGACATCAGTCTGGAAACACCATATATTTT. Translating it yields CASSPGHQSGNTIYF.

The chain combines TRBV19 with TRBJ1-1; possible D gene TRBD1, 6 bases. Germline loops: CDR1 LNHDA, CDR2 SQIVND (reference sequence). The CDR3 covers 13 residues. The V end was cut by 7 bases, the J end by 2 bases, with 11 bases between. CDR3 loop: CASNGGGNTEAFF. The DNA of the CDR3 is TGTGCCAGTAATGGGGGCGGAAACACTGAAGCTTTCTTT. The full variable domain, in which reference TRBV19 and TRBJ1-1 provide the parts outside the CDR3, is DGGITQSPKYLFRKEGQNVTLSCEQNLNHDAMYWYRQDPGQGLRLIYYSQIVNDFQKGDIAEGYSVSREKKESFPLTVTSAQKNPTAFYLCASNGGGNTEAFFGQGTRLTVV.

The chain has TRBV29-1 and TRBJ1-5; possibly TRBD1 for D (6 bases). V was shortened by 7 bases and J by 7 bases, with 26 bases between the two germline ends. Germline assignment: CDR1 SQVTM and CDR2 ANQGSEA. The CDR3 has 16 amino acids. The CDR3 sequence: CSAEGEHREEVQPQHF. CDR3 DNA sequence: TGCAGCGCTGAGGGGGAACACCGGGAGGAGGTCCAGCCCCAGCATTTT.

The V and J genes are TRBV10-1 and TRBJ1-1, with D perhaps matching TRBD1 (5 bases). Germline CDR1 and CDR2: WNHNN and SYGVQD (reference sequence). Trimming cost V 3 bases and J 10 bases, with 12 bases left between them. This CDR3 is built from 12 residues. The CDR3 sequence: CASSDSRAAAFF. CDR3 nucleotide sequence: TGCGCCAGCAGTGACTCCAGGGCTGCAGCTTTCTTT.

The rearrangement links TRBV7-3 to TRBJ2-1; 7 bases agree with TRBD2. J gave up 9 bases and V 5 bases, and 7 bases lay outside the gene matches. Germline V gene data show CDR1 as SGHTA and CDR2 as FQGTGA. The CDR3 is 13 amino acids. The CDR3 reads CASSANSGIEQFF. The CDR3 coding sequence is TGTGCCAGCAGCGCCAACAGCGGGATTGAGCAGTTCTTC. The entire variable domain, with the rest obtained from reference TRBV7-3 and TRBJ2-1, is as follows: GAGVSQTPSNKVTEKGKYVELRCDPISGHTALYWYRQSLGQGPEFLIYFQGTGAADDSGLPNDRFFAVRPEGSVSTLKIQRTERGDSAVYLCASSANSGIEQFFGPGTRLTVL.

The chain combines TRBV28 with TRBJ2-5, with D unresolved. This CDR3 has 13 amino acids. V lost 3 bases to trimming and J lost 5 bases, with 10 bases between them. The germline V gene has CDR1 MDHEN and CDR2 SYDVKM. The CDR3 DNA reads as TGTGCCAGCAGTTTCGGGTTTCGGGAGACCCAGTACTTC. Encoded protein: CASSFGFRETQYF.